The next 21 T cell receptor beta chains were all read from a single sample in a study of blood T cell repertoires in COVID-19. Only in-frame clones appear in the TCRdb table, and some are missing; sequencing was by immunoSEQ multiplex PCR. The data hold about 78,000 clones, with approximately 86% observed a single time. Sequenced material: peripheral blood. These receptors were collected from a woman aged 55-69 years with acute or convalescent COVID-19.

The CDR3 DNA reads TGTGCCAGCCTTGTATGGACTCATGGCTACACCTTC. Amino acid sequence: CASLVWTHGYTF. The rearrangement uses TRBV6-5 and TRBJ1-2; D is uncertain. Germline V gene sequence: CDR1 MNHEY, CDR2 SVGAGI. V lost 8 bases and J 6 bases, leaving 13 bases between the germline ends. This CDR3 contains 12 residues.

This clone occurred a few times. The V gene is TRBV6-5, the J gene TRBJ2-2; no clear D. Germline V gives CDR1 MNHEY, CDR2 SVGAGI. There are 15 residues in the CDR3. V was shortened by 7 bases and J by 4 bases, with 16 bases between the two germline ends. The CDR3 loop reads CASTPSLVVTGELFF. Written as DNA, the CDR3 is TGTGCCAGCACCCCTTCCCTAGTTGTCACCGGGGAGCTGTTTTTT.

This chain joins TRBV29-1 and TRBJ1-1, with 7 bases lining up with TRBD1. CDR3 length: 14 amino acids. With V trimmed by 7 bases and J by 1 base, 9 bases remained unmatched. Germline V gene data show CDR1 as SQVTM and CDR2 as ANQGSEA. The CDR3 bases are TGCAGCGCTTATTACAGGGGACAGAACACTGAAGCTTTCTTT. Its protein product is CSAYYRGQNTEAFF.

The chain recombines TRBV4-2 with TRBJ2-5; TRBD1 is a possible D gene (6 bases). V gave up 0 bases and J gave up 2 bases, with 10 bases separating them. The CDR3 covers 15 residues. Germline V CDR1 and CDR2: LGHNA, YNFKEQ. The CDR3 sequence: CASSQDGGQQETQYF. The CDR3 bases are TGTGCCAGCAGCCAAGATGGGGGACAACAAGAGACCCAGTACTTC.

This chain joins TRBV4-3 and TRBJ2-1; no clear D gene. CDR1 is LGHNA and CDR2 is YSLEER in the germline V gene. The CDR3 totals 12 residues. The ends were cut back, 0 bases at V and 10 bases at J, with 7 bases in the middle. CDR3 residues: CASSQDRGEQFF. The CDR3, as DNA: TGCGCCAGCAGCCAAGATCGCGGCGAGCAGTTCTTC.

The J gene is TRBJ2-4, the V gene TRBV6-2 or TRBV6-3, with TRBD1 matching over 7 bases. CDR1 and CDR2 from the germline V gene are MNHEY and SVGEGT. The CDR3 has 17 amino acids. The V gene end was trimmed by 0 bases and the J gene end by 0 bases; junction bases not matched to a gene: 5. CDR3 nucleotide sequence: TGTGCCAGCAGTTACTCGATCGGACAGGTAGCCAAAAACATTCAGTACTTC. This gives the protein CASSYSIGQVAKNIQYF.

The CDR3: CASSQDMAGGRNEQFF. CDR3 bases: TGTGCCAGCAGCCAAGATATGGCGGGAGGTAGGAATGAGCAGTTCTTC. This sequence joins TRBV4-2 and TRBJ2-1, with TRBD2 matching over 8 bases. The V and J ends lost 0 bases and 7 bases, in that order; junction bases with no gene match: 8. CDR3 length: 16 amino acids. The germline gives CDR1 LGHNA, CDR2 YNFKEQ.

This chain joins TRBV7-9 and TRBJ1-4; D ambiguous. Germline CDR1 and CDR2: SEHNR and FQNEAQ (reference sequence). Trimming cost V 5 bases and J 7 bases, with 14 bases left between them. This CDR3 spans 14 amino acids. CDR3 loop: CASSPAGIGEKLFF. In nucleotides, the CDR3 is TGTGCCAGCAGCCCCGCGGGTATCGGTGAAAAACTGTTTTTT.

The CDR3 is CASSLLGRRSHEQFF. The CDR3 DNA reads as TGTGCCAGCAGCTTGTTGGGGCGCCGAAGCCACGAGCAGTTCTTC. V is TRBV7-2 and J is TRBJ2-1, with a tentative D call TRBD1 (5 bases). The CDR3 totals 15 residues. Germline-derived CDR1 and CDR2 are SGHTA and FQGNSA. The V and J ends lost 3 bases and 10 bases respectively, with 19 bases between them. Supplemented by reference TRBV7-2 and TRBJ2-1, the full variable domain reads GAGVSQSPSNKVTEKGKDVELRCDPISGHTALYWYRQSLGQGLEFLIYFQGNSAPDKSGLPSDRFSAERTGGSVSTLTIQRTQQEDSAVYLCASSLLGRRSHEQFFGPGTRLTVL.

The rearrangement joins TRBV28 to TRBJ1-1; no clear D gene. Trimming cost V 3 bases and J 5 bases, with 10 bases left between them. Germline lookup yields CDR1 MDHEN and CDR2 SYDVKM. The CDR3 length is 13 residues. The chain's CDR3 is CASSFMVGTEAFF. The CDR3 DNA is TGTGCCAGCAGTTTCATGGTCGGGACTGAAGCTTTCTTT. Complete variable domain (other parts from reference TRBV28 and TRBJ1-1): DVKVTQSSRYLVKRTGEKVFLECVQDMDHENMFWYRQDPGLGLRLIYFSYDVKMKEKGDIPEGYSVSREKKERFSLILESASTNQTSMYLCASSFMVGTEAFFGQGTRLTVV.

The genes are TRBV21-1 and TRBJ2-7; the D call in the table, TRBD2, was not verified against the DNA. TRBV21-1 is recorded as a pseudogene. The CDR3 consists of 13 residues. CDR3 loop: CASSPQRELEQYF. CDR3 sequence (DNA): TGTGCCAGCAGCCCCCAACGGGAGCTCGAGCAGTACTTC.

The genes are TRBV3-1 (or the pseudogene TRBV3-2) and TRBJ2-3; possibly TRBD2 for D (6 bases). Per germline, CDR1 LGHDT and CDR2 YNNKEL (reference sequence). The CDR3 covers 14 residues. V lost 3 bases, J lost 6 bases, and 13 bases lay in between. The chain's CDR3 is CASSQTAGVDTQYF. The CDR3 DNA follows: TGTGCCAGCAGCCAGACAGCGGGCGTGGATACGCAGTATTTT.

The rearrangement uses TRBV2 and TRBJ1-1, with TRBD1 matching 7 bases. Unmatched junction bases numbered 4, after V lost 2 bases and J lost 7 bases. The V gene's germline CDR1 is SNHLY and CDR2 FYNNEI. The CDR3 is 13 amino acids. The CDR3 sequence is CASSERGRDEAFF. CDR3 nucleotide sequence: TGTGCCAGCAGTGAAAGGGGGCGGGATGAAGCTTTCTTT.

This clone was observed once. This chain uses TRBV27 with TRBJ1-1; D remains unclear. The length of the CDR3 is 13 residues. V was pared by 3 bases and J by 2 bases, with 7 bases between. CDR1 is MNHEY, CDR2 SMNVEV, per germline (reference sequence). The CDR3 reads CASSFRENTEAFF. For the CDR3, the DNA is TGTGCCAGCAGTTTTCGGGAAAACACTGAAGCTTTCTTT.

The V call is TRBV6-2 or TRBV6-3, the J call TRBJ1-2, with D possibly TRBD1 on 5 matching bases. CDR1 MNHEY and CDR2 SVGEGT come from the germline V gene. The CDR3 is 12 residues long. V dropped 5 bases and J dropped 8 bases, with 12 bases sitting between them. As DNA, the CDR3 is TGTGCCAGCAGTACGGGGGGAGGCGGCTACACCTTC. Its protein product is CASSTGGGGYTF.

The rearrangement uses TRBV19 and TRBJ1-1, with a possible D match to TRBD1 (6 bases). The CDR3 runs 15 residues. V was cut by 4 bases and J by 1 base, with 13 bases left in between. The germline V gene has CDR1 LNHDA and CDR2 SQIVND (reference sequence). The CDR3 loop reads CASSTRRGENTEAFF. In DNA form, the CDR3 reads TGTGCCAGTAGTACACGCAGGGGCGAGAACACTGAAGCTTTCTTT.

In DNA form, the CDR3 reads TGTGCCAGCAGCTTCACAGAAAACACTGAAGCTTTCTTT. It encodes CASSFTENTEAFF. The rearrangement joins TRBV7-2 to TRBJ1-1, with unresolved D. The germline CDR1 and CDR2 sequences are SGHTA and FQGNSA. The V end was cut by 3 bases, the J end by 2 bases, with 7 bases between. The CDR3 is 13 amino acids.

This chain links TRBV6-2 or TRBV6-3 with TRBJ1-5; D is ambiguous. The germline V gene encodes CDR1 MNHEY and CDR2 SVGEGT. V was shortened by 0 bases and J by 9 bases, with 12 bases between the two germline ends. This CDR3 contains 14 residues. DNA for the CDR3: TGTGCCAGCAGTTACTCGAGTGGCGGCCTGCCCCAGCATTTT. Its protein is CASSYSSGGLPQHF.

The chain uses TRBV27 and TRBJ2-7; 7 bases are a match to TRBD1. Trimming removed 5 bases from V and 2 bases from J; junction bases left unmatched: 6. The CDR3 sequence is 14 residues long. From germline, CDR1 is MNHEY and CDR2 SMNVEV (reference sequence). The CDR3 here is CASSPWQGAYEQYF. The CDR3 region has the DNA TGTGCCAGCAGTCCCTGGCAGGGGGCCTACGAGCAGTACTTC.

The chain carries TRBV7-2 and TRBJ1-1; no firm D call. CDR1 is SGHTA and CDR2 is FQGNSA in the germline V gene. Trimming took 2 bases from V and 3 from J, leaving 10 bases between them. CDR3 length: 14 residues. The CDR3 DNA reads as TGTGCCAGCAGCTTACCGTACAGTTACACTGAAGCTTTCTTT. It specifies CASSLPYSYTEAFF.

The CDR3 DNA reads TGTGCCAGCAGTCCACAGGGGACGGAAAATAATTCACCCCTCCACTTT. This sequence encodes CASSPQGTENNSPLHF. This sequence joins TRBV6-2 or TRBV6-3 and TRBJ1-6, with 7 positions matching TRBD1. J gave up 5 bases and V 5 bases, and 9 bases lay outside the gene matches. This CDR3 has 16 residues. Germline-derived CDR1 and CDR2 are MNHEY and SVGEGT.